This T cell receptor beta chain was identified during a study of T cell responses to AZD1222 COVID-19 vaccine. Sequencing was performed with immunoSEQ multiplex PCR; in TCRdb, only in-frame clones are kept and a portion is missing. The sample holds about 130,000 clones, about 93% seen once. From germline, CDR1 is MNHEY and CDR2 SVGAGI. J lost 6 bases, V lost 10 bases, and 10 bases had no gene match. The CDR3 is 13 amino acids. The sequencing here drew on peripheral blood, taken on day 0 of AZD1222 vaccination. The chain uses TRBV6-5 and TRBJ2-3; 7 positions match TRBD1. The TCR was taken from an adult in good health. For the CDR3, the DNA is TGTGCCACCACCGACAGGGTCGCGGATACGCAGTATTTT. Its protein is CATTDRVADTQYF.